These 17 T cell receptor beta chains originate from one sample sequenced in a study of lymphopenia after photon versus proton radiotherapy. Sequencing used immunoSEQ multiplex PCR; TCRdb keeps in-frame clones, though not all of them. This table has fewer than 25,000 clones, 84% appearing once. The sequences come from peripheral blood, collected from a patient treated with photon-based radiotherapy. These receptor sequences come from a man aged 35 to 55 with gastric cancer.

This clone was found a few times. J is TRBJ2-1 and V is TRBV7-2; 9 positions match TRBD2. The CDR3 totals 16 residues. Germline CDR1 is SGHTA and CDR2 is FQGNSA. The ends lost 5 bases at V and 1 base at J; junction bases unmatched: 6. The CDR3 bases are TGTGCCAGCAGCACTGAGCGGGGGGAATCCTACAATGAGCAGTTCTTC. This translates into CASSTERGESYNEQFF.

The chain carries TRBV5-5 and TRBJ2-3; D is possibly TRBD1 (6 bases). The V end was cut by 4 bases, the J end by 4 bases, with 19 bases between. Germline CDR1 SGHKS, CDR2 YYEKEE (reference sequence). CDR3 length: 16 amino acids. For the CDR3, the DNA is TGTGCCAGCAGCCAAGGGGGATCCGAATCGGCAGATACGCAGTATTTT. This encodes CASSQGGSESADTQYF. Together with reference TRBV5-5 and TRBJ2-3, the CDR3 gives the full variable domain: DAGVTQSPTHLIKTRGQQVTLRCSPISGHKSVSWYQQVLGQGPQFIFQYYEKEERGRGNFPDRFSARQFPNYSSELNVNALLLGDSALYLCASSQGGSESADTQYFGPGTRLTVL.

The V and J genes are TRBV7-2 and TRBJ1-2; 7 bases match TRBD1. Germline V gene lookup returns CDR1 SGHTA and CDR2 FQGNSA. The CDR3 runs 15 residues. The ends lost 1 base at V and 5 bases at J; junction bases unmatched: 7. CDR3 amino acids: CASSLVNDRVYGYTF. CDR3 nucleotide sequence: TGTGCCAGCAGCTTAGTTAATGACAGGGTTTATGGCTACACCTTC. The whole variable domain, filled in from reference TRBV7-2 and TRBJ1-2, reads GAGVSQSPSNKVTEKGKDVELRCDPISGHTALYWYRQSLGQGLEFLIYFQGNSAPDKSGLPSDRFSAERTGGSVSTLTIQRTQQEDSAVYLCASSLVNDRVYGYTFGSGTRLTVV.

The V call is TRBV10-3, the J call TRBJ1-2; perhaps TRBD1 as D (6 bases). The CDR3 covers 13 residues. V was trimmed by 4 bases and J by 9 bases, leaving 15 bases between them. CDR1 and CDR2 from the germline V gene are ENHRY and SYGVKD. The CDR3 loop is CAISAPRQGSYTF. CDR3 DNA: TGTGCCATCAGTGCCCCCCGCCAGGGGAGCTACACCTTC.

About this clone: The junction and the germline gene differ at one end; a read error may be behind it. V gene TRBV7-7 combines with J gene TRBJ2-7, with no clear D. The CDR3 spans 13 residues. Germline loops: CDR1 SSHAT, CDR2 FNYEAQ (reference sequence). The CDR3 here is CASSLTAVNEQYF. CDR3 nucleotides: TGTGCTAGCAGCCTGACGGCCGTAAACGAGCAGTACTTC.

The chain carries TRBV7-8 and TRBJ2-2; D is perhaps TRBD1 (5 bases). Germline V gene sequence: CDR1 SGHVS, CDR2 FQNEAQ. The V end was cut by 5 bases, the J end by 9 bases, with 19 bases between. There are 15 residues in the CDR3. The CDR3 DNA reads TGTGCCAGCAGCCCTAGTGGGGCTTCAGGTTGGGAGCTGTTTTTT. Residues: CASSPSGASGWELFF.

This sequence joins TRBV2 and TRBJ2-3; 7 nucleotides agree with TRBD2. Germline V CDR1 and CDR2: SNHLY, FYNNEI. V lost 4 bases, J lost 0 bases, and 4 bases stayed unmatched. The CDR3 is 15 residues long. For the CDR3, the DNA is TGTGCCAGCAGTGCTTGGGGGGGGAGCACAGATACGCAGTATTTT. Protein product: CASSAWGGSTDTQYF.

V gene TRBV28 combines with J gene TRBJ1-4, with 8 positions matching TRBD1. This CDR3 contains 15 residues. Germline lookup yields CDR1 MDHEN and CDR2 SYDVKM. After removal of 3 bases from V and 3 bases from J, the junction contained 3 bases not matched to a gene. CDR3 sequence: CASSFPDRANEKLFF. CDR3 in DNA: TGTGCCAGCAGTTTCCCGGACAGGGCTAATGAAAAACTGTTTTTT.

The V and J genes are TRBV5-5 and TRBJ1-1, with 7 bases fitting TRBD1. The CDR3 totals 13 residues. The J segment lost 8 bases and the V segment lost 2 bases, leaving 6 bases of the junction unmatched. Germline-derived CDR1 and CDR2 are SGHKS and YYEKEE (reference sequence). The chain's CDR3 is CASSLISQGEAFF. The DNA of the CDR3 is TGTGCCAGCAGCTTAATTTCACAGGGGGAAGCTTTCTTT.

V usage is TRBV4-2 and J usage is TRBJ2-7, with D possibly matching TRBD1 (5 bases). CDR1 LGHNA and CDR2 YNFKEQ come from the germline V gene. V gave up 1 base and J gave up 2 bases, with 12 bases separating them. The CDR3 loop spans 15 amino acids. The DNA of the CDR3 is TGTGCCAGCAGCCAAGTGAGCCAGGGTCCCTACGAGCAGTACTTC. This translates into CASSQVSQGPYEQYF.

This clone was seen only a few times. The chain links TRBV5-1 to TRBJ2-3; the D is unclear. Germline V gives CDR1 SGHRS, CDR2 YFSETQ. The CDR3 is 15 residues long. V was cut by 2 bases and J by 0 bases, with 10 bases left in between. DNA of the CDR3: TGCGCCAGCAGCTTCGTCACAGCGAGCACAGATACGCAGTATTTT. Translating it yields CASSFVTASTDTQYF.

This rearrangement joins TRBV2 to TRBJ1-2, with 9 bases aligning to TRBD1. After removal of 6 bases from V and 7 bases from J, the junction contained 6 bases not matched to a gene. Germline lookup yields CDR1 SNHLY and CDR2 FYNNEI. The CDR3 contains 13 residues. The CDR3 DNA is TGTGCCAGCAGGGACCGGACAGGGGCTGGCTACACCTTC. Amino acid sequence: CASRDRTGAGYTF.

This clone has just a few counts. The chain carries TRBV6-5 and TRBJ1-6; TRBD1 matches 7 bases. CDR1 MNHEY and CDR2 SVGAGI come from the germline V gene. The trim removed 6 bases at V and 5 bases at J, leaving 7 bases unmatched. The CDR3 is 15 residues long. This chain's CDR3 is CASSLGDSDNSPLHF. DNA of the CDR3: TGTGCCAGCAGCCTAGGGGACAGCGATAATTCACCCCTCCACTTT.

DNA for the CDR3: TGTGCCAGCAGCCTCAGGGGTTACACCGGGGAGCTGTTTTTT. This codes for CASSLRGYTGELFF. V is TRBV7-2 and J is TRBJ2-2, with TRBD1 as a possible D gene (6 bases). The CDR3 covers 14 residues. CDR1 and CDR2 from the germline V gene are SGHTA and FQGNSA. With 5 bases removed from V and 3 bases from J, the gap between germline ends came to 10 bases.

The chain is built from TRBV6-1 and TRBJ1-1; 9 positions match TRBD1. CDR1 is MNHNS and CDR2 is SASEGT in the germline V gene. The length of the CDR3 is 13 residues. J was trimmed by 3 bases and V by 6 bases; bases with no gene match: 2. CDR3 in DNA: TGTGCCAGCAGACAGGGGGCAGACACTGAAGCTTTCTTT. Amino acids: CASRQGADTEAFF.

The chain carries TRBV14 and TRBJ2-7; 10 nucleotides agree with TRBD1. Losses at the gene ends were 2 bases for V and 4 bases for J; bases not matched to a gene: 5. This CDR3 region has 15 residues. The V gene's germline CDR1 is SGHDN and CDR2 FVKESK. The CDR3, as DNA: TGTGCCAGCAGCCAACCTGGGGGACAGGGGTACGAGCAGTACTTC. As protein: CASSQPGGQGYEQYF.

The chain uses TRBV27 and TRBJ1-1, with TRBD1 matching 10 bases. V lost 0 bases to trimming and J lost 4 bases; unmatched junction nucleotides: 2. Germline assignment: CDR1 MNHEY and CDR2 SMNVEV (reference sequence). This CDR3 comprises 15 residues. The chain's CDR3 is CASSLSRTGGTEAFF. Here the CDR3 DNA reads TGTGCCAGCAGTTTATCGAGGACAGGGGGCACTGAAGCTTTCTTT.